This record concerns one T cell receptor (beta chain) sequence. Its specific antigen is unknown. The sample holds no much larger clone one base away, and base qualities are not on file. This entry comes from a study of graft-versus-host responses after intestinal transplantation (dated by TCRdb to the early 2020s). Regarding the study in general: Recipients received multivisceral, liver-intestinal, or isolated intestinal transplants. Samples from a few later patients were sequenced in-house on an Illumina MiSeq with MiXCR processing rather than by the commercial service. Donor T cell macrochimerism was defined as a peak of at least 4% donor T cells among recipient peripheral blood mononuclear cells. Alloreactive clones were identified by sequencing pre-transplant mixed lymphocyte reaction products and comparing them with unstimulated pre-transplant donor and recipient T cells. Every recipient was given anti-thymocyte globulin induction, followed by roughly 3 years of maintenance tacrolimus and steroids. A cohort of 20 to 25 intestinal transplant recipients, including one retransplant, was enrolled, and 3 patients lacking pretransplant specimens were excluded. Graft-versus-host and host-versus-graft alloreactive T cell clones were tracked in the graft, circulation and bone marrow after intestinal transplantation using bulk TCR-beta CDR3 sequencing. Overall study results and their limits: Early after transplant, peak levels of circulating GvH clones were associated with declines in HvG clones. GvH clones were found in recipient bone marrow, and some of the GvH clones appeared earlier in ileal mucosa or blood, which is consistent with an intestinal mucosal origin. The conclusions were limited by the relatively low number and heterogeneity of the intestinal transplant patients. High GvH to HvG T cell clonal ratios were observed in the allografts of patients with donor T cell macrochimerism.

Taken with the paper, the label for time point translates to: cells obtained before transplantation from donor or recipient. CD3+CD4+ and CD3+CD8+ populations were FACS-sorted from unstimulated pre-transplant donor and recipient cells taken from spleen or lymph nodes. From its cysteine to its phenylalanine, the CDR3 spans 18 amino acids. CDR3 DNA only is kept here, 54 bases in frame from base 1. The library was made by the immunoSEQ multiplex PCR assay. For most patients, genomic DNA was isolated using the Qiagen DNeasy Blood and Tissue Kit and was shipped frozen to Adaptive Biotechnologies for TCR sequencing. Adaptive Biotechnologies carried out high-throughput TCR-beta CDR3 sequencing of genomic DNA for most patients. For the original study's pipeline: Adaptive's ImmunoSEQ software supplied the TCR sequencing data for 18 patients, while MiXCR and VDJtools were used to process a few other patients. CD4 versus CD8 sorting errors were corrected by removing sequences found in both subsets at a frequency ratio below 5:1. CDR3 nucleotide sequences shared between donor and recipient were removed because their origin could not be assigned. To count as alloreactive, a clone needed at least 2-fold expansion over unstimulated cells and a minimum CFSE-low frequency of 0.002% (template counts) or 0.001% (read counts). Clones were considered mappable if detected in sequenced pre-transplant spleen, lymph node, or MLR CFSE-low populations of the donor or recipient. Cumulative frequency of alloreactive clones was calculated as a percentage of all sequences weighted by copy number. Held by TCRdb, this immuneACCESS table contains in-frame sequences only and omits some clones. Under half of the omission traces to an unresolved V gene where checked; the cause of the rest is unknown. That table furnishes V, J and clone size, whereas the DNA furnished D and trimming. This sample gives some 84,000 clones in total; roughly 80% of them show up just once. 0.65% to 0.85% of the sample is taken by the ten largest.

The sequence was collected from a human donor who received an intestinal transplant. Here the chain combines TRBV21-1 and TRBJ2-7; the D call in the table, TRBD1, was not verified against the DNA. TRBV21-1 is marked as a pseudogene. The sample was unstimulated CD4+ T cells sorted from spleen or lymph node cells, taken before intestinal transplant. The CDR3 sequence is CASSKIEGGDRIGYEQYF. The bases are TGTGCCAGCAGCAAAATTGAGGGTGGGGACAGGATTGGCTACGAGCAGTACTTC.